This T cell receptor beta chain emerged from a study of blood T cell repertoires in COVID-19. Produced via immunoSEQ multiplex PCR; TCRdb's table is partial and in-frame only. The table lists about 250,000 clones, about 89% of them singletons, with 1.5% to 2% in the top ten. This clone was counted only a few times. This CDR3 region has 14 residues. V shed 3 bases and J shed 6 bases, with 11 bases lying between them. Germline assignment: CDR1 SGHTA and CDR2 FQGTGA. The TCR sequence derives from a woman aged 60-70 years who had recovered from COVID-19. Material: peripheral blood. The V gene is TRBV7-3, the J gene TRBJ2-2; D may be TRBD1 (5 bases). The CDR3 DNA follows: TGTGCCAGCAGCTTCCAGGGTGGGTCCGGGGAGCTGTTTTTT. Translating it yields CASSFQGGSGELFF.